This entry lists 23 T cell receptor beta chains sequenced from one sample in a study of T cell responses to AZD1222 COVID-19 vaccine. The protocol was immunoSEQ multiplex PCR, while the TCRdb copy is restricted to in-frame clones and leaves out a portion. In the table there are 170,000 or so clones, approximately 86% of which are singletons. Sample: peripheral blood, taken 28 days after the second AZD1222 dose. The receptor source for this set is an adult who received the AZD1222 COVID-19 vaccine.

The rearrangement uses TRBV6-1 and TRBJ1-2; D is ambiguous. The V gene lost 0 bases and the J gene lost 8 bases, with 4 bases spanning the gap. Germline CDR1 and CDR2: MNHNS and SASEGT. The CDR3 length is 11 residues. The CDR3 DNA sequence: TGTGCCAGCAGTGAAGCGGGGGGCTACACCTTC. Translating gives CASSEAGGYTF.

The chain has TRBV27 and TRBJ2-3; 7 bases agree with TRBD2. Per germline, CDR1 MNHEY and CDR2 SMNVEV (reference sequence). The CDR3 is made up of 15 amino acids. The ends lost 5 bases at V and 3 bases at J; junction bases unmatched: 8. The CDR3 DNA sequence: TGTGCCAGCAGTACCGACGGGAGGAGGACAGATACGCAGTATTTT. It yields the protein CASSTDGRRTDTQYF.

The genes are TRBV15 and TRBJ2-5; 12 nucleotides match TRBD2. Looked up from germline, CDR1 is LNHNV and CDR2 is YYDKDF (reference sequence). Germline trimming cut 7 bases from V and 3 bases from J; bases unmatched to any gene: 18. This CDR3 comprises 19 residues. Here the CDR3 DNA reads TGTGCCACCAAGACCAATCCTAGCGGGGGGGCCTTAGTTGAAGAGACCCAGTACTTC. This codes for CATKTNPSGGALVEETQYF.

A single count supports this clone. The V call is TRBV27, the J call TRBJ1-5; D is uncertain. Between the trimmed V and J ends, which lost 4 bases and 0 bases, there was a span of 10 bases. In germline, CDR1 is MNHEY, CDR2 SMNVEV (reference sequence). The CDR3 runs to 15 residues. The CDR3 is CASSSDLNSNQPQHF. In nucleotides, the CDR3 is TGTGCCAGCAGTTCCGACCTCAATAGCAATCAGCCCCAGCATTTT.

The genes are TRBV12-3 or TRBV12-4 and TRBJ1-2, with D unresolved. Trimming removed 3 bases from V and 7 bases from J, with 9 bases in between. The CDR3 loop spans 12 amino acids. Here the CDR3 DNA reads TGTGCCAGCAGTTTGAGCGGGGTTGGCTACACCTTC. Protein product: CASSLSGVGYTF.

This clone was picked up a small number of times. The V and J genes are TRBV2 and TRBJ1-2; a possible D gene is TRBD1 (6 bases). Between the trimmed V and J ends, which lost 2 bases and 4 bases, there was a span of 14 bases. The CDR3 length is 15 residues. Germline-derived CDR1 and CDR2 are SNHLY and FYNNEI. The CDR3 protein is CASSETAGTSYGYTF. The CDR3 DNA follows: TGTGCCAGCAGTGAAACGGCAGGGACAAGCTATGGCTACACCTTC.

The chain combines TRBV6-1 with TRBJ1-5, with unresolved D. This CDR3 has 15 amino acids. In germline, CDR1 is MNHNS, CDR2 SASEGT. V was cut by 2 bases and J by 2 bases, with 10 bases left in between. CDR3 nucleotide sequence: TGTGCCAGCAGTGAATTAAGAACTGGCAATCAGCCCCAGCATTTT. Protein sequence: CASSELRTGNQPQHF.

V is TRBV9 and J is TRBJ1-3; D is undetermined. The germline V and J ends were trimmed by 4 bases and 0 bases, with 8 bases remaining between them. Germline V CDR1 and CDR2: SGDLS, YYNGEE. The CDR3 sequence is 14 residues long. The CDR3 DNA is TGTGCCAGCAGCTCGCGTTTCTCTGGAAACACCATATATTTT. It translates to CASSSRFSGNTIYF.

This chain uses TRBV6-5 with TRBJ2-5; D gene ambiguous. The CDR3 length is 13 residues. Trimming removed 6 bases from V and 4 bases from J, with 12 bases in between. Germline V lookup: CDR1 MNHEY, CDR2 SVGAGI. CDR3 in amino acids: CASSLGWVETQYF. The CDR3 nucleotides are TGTGCCAGCAGCCTGGGGTGGGTAGAGACCCAGTACTTC.

The J gene is TRBJ2-3, the V gene TRBV14, with D possibly TRBD2 on 6 matching bases. The CDR3 is 14 residues long. The germline V gene encodes CDR1 SGHDN and CDR2 FVKESK. The ends were cut back, 4 bases at V and 1 base at J, with 9 bases in the middle. The CDR3 region is CASSLIAGTDTQYF. The CDR3 DNA reads TGTGCCAGCAGCCTAATAGCGGGCACAGATACGCAGTATTTT.

The chain carries TRBV30 and TRBJ1-1, with D perhaps TRBD1 (5 bases). Germline V CDR1 and CDR2: GTSNPN, SVGIG (reference sequence). CDR3 size: 15 residues. V lost 2 bases to trimming and J lost 4 bases, with 17 bases between them. The CDR3 loop reads CAWSTGVEGSTEAFF. CDR3 nucleotides: TGTGCCTGGAGTACGGGGGTGGAGGGCTCCACTGAAGCTTTCTTT.

V gene TRBV6-1 combines with J gene TRBJ2-3, with D maybe TRBD2 (6 bases). Trimming took off 5 bases at V and 9 bases at J, with 12 bases between the two ends. The CDR3 totals 12 residues. Germline values: CDR1 MNHNS, CDR2 SASEGT. The CDR3 coding sequence is TGTGCCAGCAGTTCCGGGAGAGGGACGCAGTATTTT. Translated, it gives CASSSGRGTQYF.

The V gene is TRBV7-2, the J gene TRBJ2-1; weak D call: TRBD2 (5 bases). The CDR3 length is 14 residues. Germline V gene lookup returns CDR1 SGHTA and CDR2 FQGNSA. Trimming pared 1 base from V and 7 bases from J, leaving 11 bases between. The CDR3: CASSLGGGWNEQFF. In nucleotides, the CDR3 is TGTGCCAGCAGCTTAGGCGGCGGGTGGAATGAGCAGTTCTTC.

This rearrangement joins TRBV11-3 to TRBJ2-5; either TRBD1 or TRBD2 may supply D (5 bases each). The CDR3 is 16 residues long. V was clipped by 1 base and J by 1 base, with 13 bases between them. Germline-derived CDR1 and CDR2 are SGHNT and YENEEA. CDR3 loop: CASSLGTGAIQETQYF. The CDR3 DNA is TGTGCCAGCAGCTTAGGGACCGGGGCCATCCAAGAGACCCAGTACTTC. Based on the CDR3 plus reference TRBV11-3 and TRBJ2-5, the full variable domain is EAGVVQSPRYKIIEKKQPVAFWCNPISGHNTLYWYLQNLGQGPELLIRYENEEAVDDSQLPKDRFSAERLKGVDSTLKIQPAELGDSAVYLCASSLGTGAIQETQYFGPGTRLLVL.

The genes are TRBV3-1 (or the pseudogene TRBV3-2) and TRBJ1-2; a weak D match, TRBD1 (5 bases). The germline gives CDR1 LGHDT, CDR2 YNNKEL (reference sequence). This CDR3 region has 15 residues. V gave up 0 bases and J gave up 4 bases, with 12 bases separating them. CDR3 sequence reads: CASSQEGGTGYGYTF. DNA for the CDR3: TGTGCCAGCAGCCAAGAAGGAGGGACGGGCTATGGCTACACCTTC.

The chain is built from TRBV5-1 and TRBJ2-1, with D possibly TRBD2 on 6 matching bases. Trimming left V 2 bases short and J 8 bases short, with 11 bases between. CDR3 length: 13 amino acids. CDR1 is SGHRS, CDR2 YFSETQ, per germline. CDR3 residues: CASSFSGADEQFF. The CDR3 DNA reads as TGCGCCAGCAGCTTCTCGGGAGCGGATGAGCAGTTCTTC. Full variable domain (rest looked up from reference TRBV5-1 and TRBJ2-1): KAGVTQTPRYLIKTRGQQVTLSCSPISGHRSVSWYQQTPGQGLQFLFEYFSETQRNKGNFPGRFSGRQFSNSRSEMNVSTLELGDSALYLCASSFSGADEQFFGPGTRLTVL.

The chain is built from TRBV18 and TRBJ1-3; no clear D gene. The V and J ends lost 5 bases and 0 bases respectively, with 11 bases between them. The V gene's germline CDR1 is KGHSH and CDR2 LQKENI. The CDR3 is 15 residues long. The CDR3: CASSSNTGSGNTIYF. The DNA for the CDR3 is TGTGCCAGCTCATCTAATACGGGCTCTGGAAACACCATATATTTT.

V and J are TRBV7-9 and TRBJ1-1; D is undetermined. CDR1 and CDR2 (germline): SEHNR, FQNEAQ (reference sequence). There are 13 residues in the CDR3. V shed 6 bases and J shed 4 bases, with 12 bases lying between them. The CDR3 nucleotides are TGTGCCAGCAGACCTACAGATCTCACTGAAGCTTTCTTT. This encodes CASRPTDLTEAFF.

This sequence joins TRBV9 and TRBJ2-7, with 7 bases fitting TRBD1. CDR1 and CDR2 (germline): SGDLS, YYNGEE. The CDR3 totals 15 residues. Trimming removed 0 bases from V and 7 bases from J; junction bases left unmatched: 10. The CDR3 protein is CASSVADYRGYEQYF. The DNA for the CDR3 is TGTGCCAGCAGCGTAGCCGACTACAGGGGTTATGAGCAGTACTTC.

The CDR3, as DNA: TGTGCCAGCAGCCACGACTCAAACTCCTACGAGCAGTACTTC. Translated: CASSHDSNSYEQYF. The chain couples TRBV11-1 to TRBJ2-7; D not resolved. Germline V gene lookup returns CDR1 SGHAT and CDR2 FQDESV (reference sequence). The CDR3 has 14 residues. The ends were cut back, 5 bases at V and 0 bases at J, with 11 bases in the middle.

V gene TRBV7-9 combines with J gene TRBJ1-4; perhaps TRBD1 as D (5 bases). This CDR3 spans 14 amino acids. V was clipped by 3 bases and J by 10 bases, with 15 bases between them. CDR1 and CDR2 (germline): SEHNR, FQNEAQ (reference sequence). The CDR3 loop is CASSLGPGRGKLFF. The CDR3 DNA reads TGTGCCAGCAGCTTGGGCCCAGGGCGCGGAAAACTGTTTTTT. Drawing the rest from reference TRBV7-9 and TRBJ1-4, the complete variable domain is DTGVSQNPRHKITKRGQNVTFRCDPISEHNRLYWYRQTLGQGPEFLTYFQNEAQLEKSRLLSDRFSAERPKGSFSTLEIQRTEQGDSAMYLCASSLGPGRGKLFFGSGTQLSVL.

This clone appeared a single time. The V and J genes are TRBV6-5 and TRBJ2-7; 7 bases map to TRBD1. V lost 7 bases and J lost 0; bases outside the gene matches: 6. CDR1 is MNHEY, CDR2 SVGAGI, per germline. This CDR3 contains 14 residues. CDR3 bases: TGTGCCAGCACCTTGGACAGGACCTCCTACGAGCAGTACTTC. Protein sequence: CASTLDRTSYEQYF.

DNA of the CDR3: TGCAGCGTCGCCGGACTAGCGGACTCCTACGAGCAGTACTTC. This encodes CSVAGLADSYEQYF. The chain links TRBV29-1 to TRBJ2-7; 10 bases match TRBD2. Trimming removed 6 bases from V and 0 bases from J; junction bases left unmatched: 5. This CDR3 region has 14 residues. Germline loops: CDR1 SQVTM, CDR2 ANQGSEA.